The T cell receptor beta chain under discussion was sequenced for a study of T cell responses to AZD1222 COVID-19 vaccine. CDR1 is LNHDA, CDR2 SQIVND, per germline (reference sequence). CDR3 size: 14 residues. Unmatched junction bases numbered 12, after V lost 4 bases and J lost 14 bases. Assay used: immunoSEQ multiplex PCR; TCRdb lists only in-frame clones, some missing. The table includes 45,000 to 55,000 clones, about 80% detected once. Sequenced here: peripheral blood, sampled on day 0 of AZD1222 vaccination. The J gene is TRBJ2-1, the V gene TRBV19; 9 nucleotides align to TRBD2. The receptor comes from an adult in good health. The CDR3 loop reads CASSTTTSGPVKFF. The DNA for the CDR3 is TGTGCCAGTAGTACTACGACTAGCGGTCCTGTGAAGTTCTTC.